This is a list of T cell receptor beta chains from one sample in a study of control samples from healthy donors and cancer patients. Measured with immunoSEQ multiplex PCR; TCRdb has only the in-frame clones, and not every one. The sample shows 75,000 to 90,000 clones, approximately 81% of them seen only once. The specimen was blood. The receptors were gathered from a woman aged 40-49 years in good health. The CDR3 runs from the conserved cysteine through the conserved F or W. Fields, in order: J gene, V gene, D gene, CDR3 DNA, CDR3 protein. A D gene is named only where the DNA matches it firmly.

J gene: TRBJ1-2; V gene: TRBV10-3; D gene: TRBD1; CDR3 DNA: TGTGCCATCAGCCCGGGACAGGGTTATGGCTACACCTTC; CDR3 protein: CAISPGQGYGYTF
J gene: TRBJ2-7; V gene: TRBV2; D gene: NA; CDR3 DNA: TGTGCCAGCAGTGAAAGGCAGGGTCACGAGCAGTACTTC; CDR3 protein: CASSERQGHEQYF
J gene: TRBJ2-7; V gene: TRBV30; D gene: TRBD1; CDR3 DNA: TGTGCCTGGAGTACCGACAGGGCCTACGAGCAGTACTTC; CDR3 protein: CAWSTDRAYEQYF
J gene: TRBJ2-3; V gene: TRBV6-2/TRBV6-3; D gene: NA; CDR3 DNA: TGTGCCAGCAGCATTCCCCTCGGGGTCACAGATACGCAGTATTTT; CDR3 protein: CASSIPLGVTDTQYF
J gene: TRBJ2-5; V gene: TRBV29-1; D gene: NA; CDR3 DNA: TGCAGCGTTGAGAGGGTAGAAGGAGAGACCCAGTACTTC; CDR3 protein: CSVERVEGETQYF
J gene: TRBJ2-7; V gene: TRBV4-3; D gene: TRBD2; CDR3 DNA: TGCGCCAGCAGCCAAGATCTTCCCGGGGAGGGTCTCGAGCAGTACTTC; CDR3 protein: CASSQDLPGEGLEQYF
J gene: TRBJ2-2; V gene: TRBV5-1; D gene: NA; CDR3 DNA: TGCGCCAGCAAGGAGAGGGCGGGGACGGCTACCGGGGAGCTGTTTTTT; CDR3 protein: CASKERAGTATGELFF
J gene: TRBJ1-1; V gene: TRBV12-5; D gene: NA; CDR3 DNA: TGTGCTAGTGGTTTGAGCGGAAGGTTGGCTTTCTTT; CDR3 protein: CASGLSGRLAFF
J gene: TRBJ1-4; V gene: TRBV6-5; D gene: TRBD1; CDR3 DNA: TGTGCCAGCAGTTCTAGGACAGGGACGGGTGAAAAACTGTTTTTT; CDR3 protein: CASSSRTGTGEKLFF
J gene: TRBJ2-5; V gene: TRBV11-3; D gene: TRBD2; CDR3 DNA: TGTGCCAGCAGCGGCGCCACTAGCGGGGGACAAGAGACCCAGTACTTC; CDR3 protein: CASSGATSGGQETQYF
J gene: TRBJ2-1; V gene: TRBV3-1/TRBV3-2; D gene: NA; CDR3 DNA: TGTGCCAGCAGCCCGGTTGGGAGTAGCATGTTCTTC; CDR3 protein: CASSPVGSSMFF